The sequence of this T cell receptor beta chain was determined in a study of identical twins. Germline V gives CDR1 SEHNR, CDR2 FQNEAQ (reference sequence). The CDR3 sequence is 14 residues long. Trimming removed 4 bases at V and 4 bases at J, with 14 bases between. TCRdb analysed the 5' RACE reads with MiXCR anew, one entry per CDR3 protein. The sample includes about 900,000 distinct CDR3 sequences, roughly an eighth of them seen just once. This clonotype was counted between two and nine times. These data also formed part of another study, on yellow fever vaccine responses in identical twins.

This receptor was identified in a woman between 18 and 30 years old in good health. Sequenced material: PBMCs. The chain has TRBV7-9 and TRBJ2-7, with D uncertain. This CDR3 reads CASSSTPTPYEQYF. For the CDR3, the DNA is TGTGCCAGCAGCTCGACCCCCACACCATACGAGCAGTACTTC.